The 21 T cell receptor beta chains below were found in one sample sequenced in a study of blood T cell repertoires in COVID-19. This table comes from immunoSEQ multiplex PCR, and its TCRdb copy is limited to in-frame clones, with some not included. Of a few hundred thousand clones listed, approximately 81% are singletons. The material sequenced was peripheral blood. Source of these receptors: a man aged 40-49 years with acute or convalescent COVID-19.

This clone was recorded a few times. The CDR3 loop reads CASAEHKNTEAFF. CDR3 DNA: TGTGCCAGCGCGGAACATAAGAACACTGAAGCTTTCTTT. The chain is built from TRBV18 and TRBJ1-1, with D hard to call. Per the germline V gene, CDR1 is KGHSH and CDR2 is LQKENI. V was trimmed by 8 bases and J by 1 base, leaving 11 bases between them. This CDR3 is built from 13 residues.

V gene TRBV19 combines with J gene TRBJ1-1, with a weak D call TRBD1 (6 bases). The germline V gene encodes CDR1 LNHDA and CDR2 SQIVND (reference sequence). There are 14 residues in the CDR3. The V and J ends lost 6 bases and 5 bases respectively, with 16 bases between them. CDR3 coding DNA: TGTGCCAGTAGCACACTTACAGGGAATACTGAAGCTTTCTTT. The encoded protein is CASSTLTGNTEAFF.

This clone was observed a few times. The chain is built from TRBV6-5 and TRBJ2-3; the match to TRBD2 covers 8 bases. V shed 5 bases, J shed 2 bases, and the junction held 6 bases outside the gene matches. Germline CDR1 is MNHEY and CDR2 is SVGAGI. The CDR3 length is 15 residues. CDR3 coding DNA: TGTGCCAGCAGTCCCCCGGGACTAGTCACAGATACGCAGTATTTT. Translation: CASSPPGLVTDTQYF.

The V call is TRBV5-1, the J call TRBJ2-3; the D is unclear. Germline values: CDR1 SGHRS, CDR2 YFSETQ. Trimming removed 5 bases at V and 3 bases at J, with 19 bases between. This CDR3 has 16 residues. The CDR3, as DNA: TGCGCCAGCAGTTATAAGGCGGCGCGAGGAACAGATACGCAGTATTTT. This encodes CASSYKAARGTDTQYF.

CDR3: CASQDRESDYNSPLHF. CDR3 bases: TGTGCCAGTCAAGACAGGGAGAGTGACTATAATTCACCCCTCCACTTT. The gene calls are TRBV19 and TRBJ1-6; 7 bases align to TRBD1. The CDR3 has 16 amino acids. V lost 8 bases to trimming and J lost 3 bases; unmatched junction nucleotides: 10. Germline values: CDR1 LNHDA, CDR2 SQIVND (reference sequence).

In this sample, this clone turned up a few times. The chain links TRBV20-1 to TRBJ1-2; D remains ambiguous. The CDR3 is 9 amino acids. V dropped 6 bases and J dropped 6 bases, with 5 bases sitting between them. Germline CDR1 DFQATT, CDR2 SNEGSKA (reference sequence). The CDR3 nucleotides are TGCAGTGCCGAGGATGGCTACACCTTC. This encodes CSAEDGYTF.

V is TRBV28 and J is TRBJ1-2; 7 nucleotides align to TRBD1. V lost 1 base to trimming and J lost 6 bases; unmatched junction nucleotides: 8. Germline V gene data show CDR1 as MDHEN and CDR2 as SYDVKM. The CDR3 is made up of 15 amino acids. In DNA form, the CDR3 reads TGTGCCAGCAGTTTATCGGCGGGACAGCGAGATGGCTACACCTTC. Translated, it gives CASSLSAGQRDGYTF.

The chain uses TRBV7-9 and TRBJ2-3; D is possibly TRBD1 (6 bases). This CDR3 spans 14 amino acids. Deletions cut 6 bases from V and 5 bases from J, with 15 bases between. Germline loops: CDR1 SEHNR, CDR2 FQNEAQ (reference sequence). CDR3 region: CASSSNGQRDTQYF. Written as DNA, the CDR3 is TGTGCCAGCAGTTCCAACGGACAGCGAGATACGCAGTATTTT.

The count of this clone is one. V and J are TRBV5-8 and TRBJ1-5; 7 bases align to TRBD1. Germline V CDR1 and CDR2: SGHTS, YDEGEE. After removal of 5 bases from V and 4 bases from J, the junction contained 6 bases not matched to a gene. This CDR3 is 14 amino acids long. This CDR3 reads CASSYGTVNQPQHF. The CDR3 nucleotides read TGTGCCAGCAGTTACGGGACAGTTAATCAGCCCCAGCATTTT.

The chain couples TRBV6-1 to TRBJ2-1; D perhaps matches TRBD2 (5 bases). CDR1 and CDR2 from the germline V gene are MNHNS and SASEGT. CDR3 length: 15 residues. Trimming cost V 1 base and J 10 bases, with 17 bases left between them. CDR3 sequence reads: CASSEGFGLPYEQFF. The DNA of the CDR3 is TGTGCCAGCAGTGAAGGTTTCGGACTGCCCTACGAGCAGTTCTTC.

This clone was counted once. This sequence joins TRBV5-1 and TRBJ1-2, with D unresolved. With 0 bases removed from V and 2 bases from J, the gap between germline ends came to 5 bases. CDR1 and CDR2 (germline): SGHRS, YFSETQ. The CDR3 is made up of 13 amino acids. This CDR3 is CASSLGANYGYTF. The CDR3 DNA reads as TGCGCCAGCAGCTTGGGGGCCAACTATGGCTACACCTTC.

The genes are TRBV9 and TRBJ1-2; a possible D gene is TRBD1 (5 bases). Trimming shortened V by 4 bases and J by 6 bases, and 22 bases separated the two germline ends. The CDR3 is made up of 16 amino acids. The V gene's germline CDR1 is SGDLS and CDR2 YYNGEE. The CDR3 DNA sequence: TGTGCCAGCAGCCCCTCGGGTGTACAGGCTGGGGATGGCTACACCTTC. This gives the protein CASSPSGVQAGDGYTF.

The chain employs TRBV7-8 and TRBJ2-3; the match to TRBD1 covers 7 bases. Germline trimming cut 7 bases from V and 0 bases from J; bases unmatched to any gene: 4. CDR1 and CDR2 (germline): SGHVS, FQNEAQ. The CDR3 is 14 residues long. The CDR3 reads CASTPGGSTDTQYF. The CDR3 nucleotides read TGTGCCAGCACCCCAGGGGGAAGCACAGATACGCAGTATTTT.

CDR3 in DNA: TGTGCCTGGGGCAGGGGGGATGAAGATACGCAGTATTTT. Translated: CAWGRGDEDTQYF. The chain has TRBV30 and TRBJ2-3, with TRBD1 as a possible D gene (7 bases). The CDR3 is 13 amino acids. V lost 5 bases and J lost 5, with 14 bases in between. Germline CDR1 GTSNPN, CDR2 SVGIG (reference sequence).

The genes are TRBV2 and TRBJ1-3; no definite D call. V shed 7 bases and J shed 2 bases, with 6 bases lying between them. The CDR3 totals 12 residues. Germline CDR1 is SNHLY and CDR2 is FYNNEI. The CDR3 bases are TGTGCCAGCACTTTCCCTGGAAACACCATATATTTT. Encoded protein: CASTFPGNTIYF. The full variable domain, its missing parts supplied by reference TRBV2 and TRBJ1-3, is EPEVTQTPSHQVTQMGQEVILRCVPISNHLYFYWYRQILGQKVEFLVSFYNNEISEKSEIFDDQFSVERPDGSNFTLKIRSTKLEDSAMYFCASTFPGNTIYFGEGSWLTVV.

This chain connects TRBV3-1 (or the pseudogene TRBV3-2) to TRBJ1-2; 7 positions agree with TRBD1. The CDR3 sequence is 15 residues long. Per germline, CDR1 LGHDT and CDR2 YNNKEL (reference sequence). The J segment lost 4 bases and the V segment lost 4 bases, leaving 9 bases of the junction unmatched. In DNA form, the CDR3 reads TGTGCCAGCAGCCTAGCAAAGACAGGGTCCTATGGCTACACCTTC. It is translated as CASSLAKTGSYGYTF.

The rearrangement links TRBV6-6 to TRBJ2-7; D remains unclear. Between the trimmed V and J ends, which lost 2 bases and 1 base, there was a span of 15 bases. The length of the CDR3 is 16 residues. Germline V gives CDR1 MNHNY, CDR2 SVGAGI (reference sequence). CDR3 sequence: CASSYGTSQPSYEQYF. DNA of the CDR3: TGTGCCAGCAGTTACGGTACATCCCAACCATCCTACGAGCAGTACTTC.

This chain uses TRBV13 with TRBJ1-1; the D gene is possibly TRBD1 (5 bases). Germline V gene sequence: CDR1 PRHDT, CDR2 FYEKMQ (reference sequence). V dropped 2 bases and J dropped 3 bases, with 16 bases sitting between them. The CDR3 contains 16 residues. CDR3 amino acids: CASSLNVGGRDTEAFF. CDR3 nucleotides: TGTGCCAGCAGCTTAAATGTTGGGGGGAGGGACACTGAAGCTTTCTTT.

The chain carries TRBV6-5 and TRBJ1-2; D ambiguous. Germline V CDR1 and CDR2: MNHEY, SVGAGI. This CDR3 region has 13 residues. V was shortened by 7 bases and J by 4 bases, with 13 bases between the two germline ends. The CDR3 sequence: CASTRTSGYGYTF. The CDR3 DNA reads as TGTGCCAGCACCCGAACGTCGGGCTATGGCTACACCTTC.

J is TRBJ1-2 and V is TRBV28, with no clear D. The CDR3 spans 13 residues. Germline V gene data show CDR1 as MDHEN and CDR2 as SYDVKM. V was trimmed by 8 bases and J by 3 bases, leaving 13 bases between them. The CDR3 DNA sequence: TGTGCCAGCGAGGGTTTGGGGTACTATGGCTACACCTTC. Translating gives CASEGLGYYGYTF.

The chain combines TRBV30 with TRBJ1-6; no reliable D call. Trimming took off 6 bases at V and 7 bases at J, with 13 bases between the two ends. This CDR3 is built from 13 residues. Germline CDR1 and CDR2: GTSNPN and SVGIG (reference sequence). The CDR3 DNA follows: TGTGCCTGCCCCCAAAACGGGAATTCACCCCTCCACTTT. This translates into CACPQNGNSPLHF.